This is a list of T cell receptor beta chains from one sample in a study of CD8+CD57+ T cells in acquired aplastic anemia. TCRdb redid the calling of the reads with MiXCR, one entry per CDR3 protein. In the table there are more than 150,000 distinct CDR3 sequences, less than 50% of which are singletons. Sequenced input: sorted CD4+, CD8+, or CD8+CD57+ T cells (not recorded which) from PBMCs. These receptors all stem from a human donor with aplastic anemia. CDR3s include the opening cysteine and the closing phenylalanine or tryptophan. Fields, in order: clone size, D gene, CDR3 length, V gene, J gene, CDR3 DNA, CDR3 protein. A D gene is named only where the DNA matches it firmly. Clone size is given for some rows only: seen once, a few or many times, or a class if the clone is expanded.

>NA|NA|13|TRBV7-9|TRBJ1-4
TGTGCCAGCAGCTTGCAGTCTAATGAAAAACTGTTTTTT
CASSLQSNEKLFF
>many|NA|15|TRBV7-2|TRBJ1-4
TGTGCCAGCAGCCCAGTCCGGGGGGATAATGAAAAACTGTTTTTT
CASSPVRGDNEKLFF
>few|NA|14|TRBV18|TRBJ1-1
TGTGCCAGCTCACCCCTCCGGGGTAGCACTGAAGCTTTCTTT
CASSPLRGSTEAFF
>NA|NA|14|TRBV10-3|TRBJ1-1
TGTGCCATCAGTCCCAACCCGGGGAGCACTGAAGCTTTCTTT
CAISPNPGSTEAFF
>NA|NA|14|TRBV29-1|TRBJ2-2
TGCAGCGTCATGATTACGCTAAACACCGGGGAGCTGTTTTTT
CSVMITLNTGELFF
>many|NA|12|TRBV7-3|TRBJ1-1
TGTGCCAGCAGGCAACCTAACGGGGAAGCTTTCTTT
CASRQPNGEAFF
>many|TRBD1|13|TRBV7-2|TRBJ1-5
TGTGCCAGCAGCCAACAGGGGGGTCAGCCCCAGCATTTT
CASSQQGGQPQHF
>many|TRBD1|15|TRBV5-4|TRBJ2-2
TGTGCCAGCAGCGCACAGGGGGCGAACACCGGGGAGCTGTTTTTT
CASSAQGANTGELFF
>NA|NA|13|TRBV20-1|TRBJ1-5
TGCAGTGCTAGGGGGGATGCAAATCAGCCCCAGCATTTT
CSARGDANQPQHF
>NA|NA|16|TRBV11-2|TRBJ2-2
TGTGCCAGCAGCCCACCTAGCAGGATAGCGGCCGGGGAGCTGTTTTTT
CASSPPSRIAAGELFF
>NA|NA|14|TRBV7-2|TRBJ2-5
TGTGCCAGCAGCTTGGCAGGGGCCCAAGAGACCCAGTACTTC
CASSLAGAQETQYF
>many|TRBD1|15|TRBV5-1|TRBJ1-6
TGCGCCAGCAGCTTGGAGGGGGCGGGTAATTCACCCCTCCACTTT
CASSLEGAGNSPLHF
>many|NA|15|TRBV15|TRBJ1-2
TGTGCCACCAGTCGTCGTCCGGGGGGTAGCTATGGCTACACCTTC
CATSRRPGGSYGYTF
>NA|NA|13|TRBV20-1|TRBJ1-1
TGCAGCGATGCCCAGGTCCTGAACACTGAAGCTTTCTTT
CSDAQVLNTEAFF
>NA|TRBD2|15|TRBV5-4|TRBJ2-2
TGTGCCAGCAGCCGCGGGGGGGCTCTCACCGGGGAGCTGTTTTTT
CASSRGGALTGELFF
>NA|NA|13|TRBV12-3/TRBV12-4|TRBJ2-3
TGTGCCAGCACTAGCCTTTTTGCGGATACGCAGTATTTT
CASTSLFADTQYF
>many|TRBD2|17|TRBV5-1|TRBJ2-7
TGCGCCAGCAGCTTGGCCGTGGGTAGCGGGAGATCCTACGAGCAGTACTTC
CASSLAVGSGRSYEQYF
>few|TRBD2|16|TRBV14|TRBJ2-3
TGTGCCAGCAGCATATCTAGCGGGTTTAGCACAGATACGCAGTATTTT
CASSISSGFSTDTQYF
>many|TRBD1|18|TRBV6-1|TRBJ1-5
TGTGCCAGCAGTCCTGACAGGGGCGCGGGTCCCCAGCGTCAGCCCCAGCATTTT
CASSPDRGAGPQRQPQHF
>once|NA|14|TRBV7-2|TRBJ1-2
TGTGCCAGCAGCTTAAGTACAGGGCCCTATGGCTACACCTTC
CASSLSTGPYGYTF
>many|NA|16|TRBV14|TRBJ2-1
TGTGCCAGCAGCCAAGATCACTTTAGCTCCTACAATGAGCAGTTCTTC
CASSQDHFSSYNEQFF
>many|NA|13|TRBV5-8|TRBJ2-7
TGTGCCAGCAGCCGGGACTTATTACGGGAGCAGTACTTC
CASSRDLLREQYF
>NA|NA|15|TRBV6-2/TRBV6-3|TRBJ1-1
TGTGCCAGCAGTTACACGATGGGGGGAGACACTGAAGCTTTCTTT
CASSYTMGGDTEAFF
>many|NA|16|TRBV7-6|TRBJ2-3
TGTGCCAGCAGCCCCTTGGGGGGAAATTCGGCAGATACGCAGTATTTT
CASSPLGGNSADTQYF
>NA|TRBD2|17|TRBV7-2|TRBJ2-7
TGTGCCAGCAGCTTAGCGGTTACTAGCGGGACCCCTAACGAGCAGTACTTC
CASSLAVTSGTPNEQYF
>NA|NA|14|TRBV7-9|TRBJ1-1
TGTGCCAGCAGCGTTACAGGGTTGAACACTGAAGCTTTCTTT
CASSVTGLNTEAFF
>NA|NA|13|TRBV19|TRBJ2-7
TGTGCCAGTAGTACCCGGGACCCCTACGAGCAGTACTTC
CASSTRDPYEQYF
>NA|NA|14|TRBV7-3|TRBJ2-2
TGTGCCAGCAGCTTAACCCCAGGGGCCGGGGAGCTGCTTTTT
CASSLTPGAGELLF
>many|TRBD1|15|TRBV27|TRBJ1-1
TGTGCCAGCAGCCGCAGACAGGGTCGAGTCACTGAAGCTTTCTTT
CASSRRQGRVTEAFF
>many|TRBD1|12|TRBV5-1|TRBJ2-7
TGCGCCAGTGGGACAGAACCGTACGAGCAGTACTTC
CASGTEPYEQYF
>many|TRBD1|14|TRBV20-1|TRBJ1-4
TGCAGTGCTAGGACAGGGGGCTTAAGTGAAAAACTGTTTTTT
CSARTGGLSEKLFF
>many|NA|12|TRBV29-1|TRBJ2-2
TGCAGCGTTGAACCCCGCACCGGGGAGCTGTTTTTT
CSVEPRTGELFF
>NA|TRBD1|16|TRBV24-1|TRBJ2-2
TGTGCCACCGGATGGGCAGGGGGTCAGGGAACCGGGGAGCTGTTTTTT
CATGWAGGQGTGELFF
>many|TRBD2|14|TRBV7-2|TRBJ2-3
TGTGCCAGCAGCTTAGGGACTAGCACAGGTACGCAGTATTTT
CASSLGTSTGTQYF
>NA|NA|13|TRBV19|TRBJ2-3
TGTGCCAGTAAGACGGGAGCAGCAGATACGCAGTATTTT
CASKTGAADTQYF
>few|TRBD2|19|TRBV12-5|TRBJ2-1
TGTGCTAGTGGCACGACTAGCGGGAGCTCCATGGATGCCTACAATGAGCAGTTCTTC
CASGTTSGSSMDAYNEQFF
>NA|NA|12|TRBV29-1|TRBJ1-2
TGCAGCGTTGTTTGGGGGACCTATGGCTACACCTTC
CSVVWGTYGYTF
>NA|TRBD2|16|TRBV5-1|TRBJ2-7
TGCGCCAGCAGCTGGGAGACTAGCGGGGAGTCCTACGAGCAGTACTTC
CASSWETSGESYEQYF
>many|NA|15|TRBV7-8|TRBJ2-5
TGTGCCAGCAGCCCCCATGGGGGGAACCAAGAGACCCAGTACTTC
CASSPHGGNQETQYF
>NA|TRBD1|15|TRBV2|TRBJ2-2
TGTGCCAGCAGCCCTGACAGGGGAAGCACCGGGGAGCTGTTTTTT
CASSPDRGSTGELFF
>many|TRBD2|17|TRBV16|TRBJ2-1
TGTGCCAGCAGCCAATATTCTGGCGGGAGTCCCTACAATGAGCAGTTCTTC
CASSQYSGGSPYNEQFF